The clone carrying this T cell receptor beta chain appeared a few times. As yet, its antigen is unknown. This sample is part of a study of beta chain features in type 1 diabetes. Expressed TCRB transcripts were sequenced, since all the RNA that had been isolated was reverse transcribed. Sequenced by immunoSEQ multiplex PCR; TCRdb stores in-frame clones only, minus some. The sample comprises hundreds of thousands of clones, about an eighth of which are singletons, and less than 0.025% rests with the top ten. The CDR3 loop spans 17 amino acids. V trimming: 0 bases; J trimming: 2 bases; junction bases outside the gene matches: 8. Germline V CDR1 and CDR2: GTSNPN, SVGIG (reference sequence). Study-wide points: Fewer junction insertions and more nucleotide deletions appeared in type 1 diabetes patients. The cDNA sequencing approach could over-represent high-TCR-expressing cells. Moderate but significant shortening of TCRB CDR3s was recorded in all four CD4+ subsets from Type 1 diabetes patients.

Specimen: naive CD4+ T cells from blood. V and J are TRBV30 and TRBJ2-3; 10 bases map to TRBD2. This TCR derives from a man aged 18 to 35 with type 1 diabetes. The CDR3 loop is CAWSVFRTSGFTDTQYF. Here the CDR3 DNA reads TGTGCCTGGAGTGTTTTTAGGACTAGCGGTTTCACAGATACGCAGTATTTT.